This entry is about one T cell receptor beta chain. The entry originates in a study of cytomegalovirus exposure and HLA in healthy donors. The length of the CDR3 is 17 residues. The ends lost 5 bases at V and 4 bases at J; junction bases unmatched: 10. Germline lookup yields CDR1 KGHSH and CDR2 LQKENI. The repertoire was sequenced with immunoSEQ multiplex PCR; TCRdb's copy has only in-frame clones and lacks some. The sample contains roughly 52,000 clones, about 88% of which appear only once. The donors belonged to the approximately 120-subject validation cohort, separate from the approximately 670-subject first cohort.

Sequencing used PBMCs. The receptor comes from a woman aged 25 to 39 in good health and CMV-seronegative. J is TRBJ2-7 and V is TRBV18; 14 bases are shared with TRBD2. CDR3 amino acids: CASSESGTSGRRYEQYF. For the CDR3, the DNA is TGTGCCAGCTCAGAATCCGGGACTAGCGGGAGACGGTACGAGCAGTACTTC.